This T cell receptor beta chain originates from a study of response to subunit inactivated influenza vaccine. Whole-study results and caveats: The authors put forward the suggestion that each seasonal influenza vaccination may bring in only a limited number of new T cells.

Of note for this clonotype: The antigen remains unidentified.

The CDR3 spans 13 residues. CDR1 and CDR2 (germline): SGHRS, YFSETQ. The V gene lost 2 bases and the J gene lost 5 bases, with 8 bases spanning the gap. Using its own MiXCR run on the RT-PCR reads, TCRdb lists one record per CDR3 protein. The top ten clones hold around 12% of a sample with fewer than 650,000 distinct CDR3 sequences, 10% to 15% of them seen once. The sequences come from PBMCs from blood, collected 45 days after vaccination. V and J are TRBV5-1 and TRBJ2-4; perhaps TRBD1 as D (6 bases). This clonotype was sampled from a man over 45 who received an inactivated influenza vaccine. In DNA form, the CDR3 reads TGCGCCAGCAGCTTAGGGGGACAAAACATTCAGTACTTC. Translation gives CASSLGGQNIQYF.